This T cell receptor beta chain was observed in a study of T-cell memory formation after mild COVID-19. 5'RACE primed at constant segments yielded TCR alpha and TCR beta cDNA libraries bearing sample barcodes and UMIs. TCRdb reprocessed the 5' RACE reads with MiXCR, giving one entry per CDR3 protein. This sample has roughly 410,000 distinct CDR3 sequences, with 24% found just once. V shed 4 bases, J shed 4 bases, and the junction held 8 bases outside the gene matches. The CDR3 has 15 amino acids. The V gene's germline CDR1 is SGHDT and CDR2 YYEEEE. Sequencing used PBMCs or a T cell subset sorted from them (not recorded which). The chain carries TRBV5-6 and TRBJ2-5; 9 bases map to TRBD1. This receptor was obtained from an adult woman who had mild COVID-19 (a few samples of this study predate the infection). Cell type and time point are not known. The CDR3 nucleotides are TGTGCCAGCAGCCTGGACAGGGGCTGGAGAGAGACCCAGTACTTC. Translating it yields CASSLDRGWRETQYF. Full variable domain (outside the CDR3, taken from reference TRBV5-6 and TRBJ2-5): DAGVTQSPTHLIKTRGQQVTLRCSPKSGHDTVSWYQQALGQGPQFIFQYYEEEERQRGNFPDRFSGHQFPNYSSELNVNALLLGDSALYLCASSLDRGWRETQYFGPGTRLLVL.